What follows describes a single TCR beta chain. Its antigen is as yet unknown. Germline CDR1 reads SGHRS; CDR2 reads YFSETQ. The CDR3 runs 16 residues. With 1 base removed from V and 1 base from J, the gap between germline ends came to 14 bases. Here immunoSEQ multiplex PCR was the method, and the copy in TCRdb shows in-frame clones only, minus some. The sample gives 150,000 to 200,000 clones, 85% to 95% of which show up once; 0.067% is in the top ten. These data are taken from a study of shared clonotypes between healthy human individuals. Study-wide results and limits: For naive CD4 cells, approximately 4.8% of clonotypes were shared across a few donors.

The clonotype was recovered from a woman aged 30 to 39 in good health. The J gene is TRBJ1-1, the V gene TRBV5-1; tentative D call: TRBD1 (6 bases). The sample consisted of naive CD4+ T cells sorted from blood. Subset here: CD45RA+ positively selected. As DNA, the CDR3 is TGCGCCAGCAGCTTGCAACAGGGAGGAGGGAACACTGAAGCTTTCTTT. Amino acids: CASSLQQGGGNTEAFF.